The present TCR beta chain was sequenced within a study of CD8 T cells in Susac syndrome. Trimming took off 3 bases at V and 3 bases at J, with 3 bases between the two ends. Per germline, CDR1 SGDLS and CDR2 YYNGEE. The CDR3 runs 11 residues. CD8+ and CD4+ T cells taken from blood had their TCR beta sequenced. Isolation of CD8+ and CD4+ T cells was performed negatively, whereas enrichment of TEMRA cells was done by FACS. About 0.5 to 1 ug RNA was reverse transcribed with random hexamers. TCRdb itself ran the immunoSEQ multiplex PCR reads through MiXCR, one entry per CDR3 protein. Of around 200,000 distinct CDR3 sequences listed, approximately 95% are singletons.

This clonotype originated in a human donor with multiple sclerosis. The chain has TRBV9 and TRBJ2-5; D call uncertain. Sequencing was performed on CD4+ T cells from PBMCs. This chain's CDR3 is CASSAEETQYF. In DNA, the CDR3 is TGTGCCAGCAGCGCGGAAGAGACCCAGTACTTC.